These 28 T cell receptor beta chains originate from one sample sequenced in a study of T cells in Graves' hyperthyroidism and ophthalmopathy. From RNA transcripts, TCR beta CDR3 regions were amplified. First-round RT-PCR targeting the TCR CDR3 was performed with the HTBI primer set. TCRdb re-called the multiplex PCR reads with MiXCR, one entry per CDR3 protein. The repertoire consists of about 380,000 distinct CDR3 sequences, with roughly 18% occurring once and the leading ten covering less than 45%. Sequencing was carried out using blood. The receptors were gathered from a man younger than 35 with Graves' ophthalmopathy.

This clonotype was observed many times. This chain connects TRBV12-3 or TRBV12-4 to TRBJ1-4; TRBD1 matches at 10 bases. The J segment lost 3 bases and the V segment lost 5 bases, leaving 6 bases of the junction unmatched. The CDR3 has 16 amino acids. The CDR3 bases are TGTGCCAGCAGTCCCGGGACAGGGGTTTCTAATGAAAAACTGTTTTTT. This codes for CASSPGTGVSNEKLFF.

Ten or more counts support this clonotype. This chain links TRBV11-2 with TRBJ2-2; 7 bases match TRBD1. Germline-derived CDR1 and CDR2 are SGHAT and FQNNGV. The CDR3 loop spans 17 amino acids. V lost 1 base and J lost 3; bases outside the gene matches: 8. CDR3 sequence: CASSLAAGTDDTGELFF. CDR3 nucleotides: TGTGCCAGCAGCTTAGCAGCCGGGACAGATGACACCGGGGAGCTGTTTTTT.

This chain connects TRBV5-4 to TRBJ1-3; no firm D call. Trimming stripped 4 bases from V and 0 bases from J, with 11 bases between. CDR3 length equals 15 residues. Germline V gene sequence: CDR1 SGHNT, CDR2 YYREEE (reference sequence). CDR3 nucleotide sequence: TGTGCCAGCAGCGTTCAGGCGGGCTCTGGAAACACCATATATTTT. Translated, it gives CASSVQAGSGNTIYF.

In this sample, this clonotype turned up a few times. This CDR3 is CASSPQGYQGEQYF. CDR3 bases: TGTGCCAGCTCACCCCAGGGGTATCAAGGCGAGCAGTACTTC. The chain employs TRBV18 and TRBJ2-7, with D perhaps matching TRBD1 (6 bases). Trimming took 3 bases from V and 6 from J, leaving 15 bases between them. This CDR3 has 14 amino acids. Germline V gene sequence: CDR1 KGHSH, CDR2 LQKENI.

This chain uses TRBV13 with TRBJ2-7; 11 bases fit TRBD2. This CDR3 region has 15 residues. With 0 bases clipped from V and 4 bases from J, the junction kept 2 bases outside the gene matches. Germline CDR1 is PRHDT and CDR2 is FYEKMQ (reference sequence). The CDR3 is CASSLGGTSGYEQYF. As DNA, the CDR3 is TGTGCCAGCAGCTTAGGTGGGACTAGCGGTTACGAGCAGTACTTC.

This clonotype was picked up many times. J is TRBJ2-1 and V is TRBV20-1, with 9 bases identical to TRBD2. Per the germline V gene, CDR1 is DFQATT and CDR2 is SNEGSKA (reference sequence). J lost 0 bases, V lost 3 bases, and 6 bases had no gene match. This CDR3 has 16 residues. The CDR3 region is CSARNSGGSSYNEQFF. The CDR3 bases are TGCAGTGCTAGGAATAGCGGGGGTAGCTCCTACAATGAGCAGTTCTTC.

This clonotype was seen repeatedly, ten times or more. This chain connects TRBV11-2 to TRBJ2-1, with 11 nucleotides matching TRBD2. Trimming took 7 bases from V and 9 from J; bases not matched to a gene: 11. CDR1 SGHAT and CDR2 FQNNGV come from the germline V gene. The CDR3 covers 15 residues. CDR3 amino acids: CASNQGLAGGPEQFF. The CDR3 bases are TGTGCCAGCAACCAGGGGCTAGCGGGGGGCCCTGAGCAGTTCTTC.

The genes are TRBV28 and TRBJ2-1; TRBD1 matches at 8 bases. The CDR3 is 15 amino acids. Trimming at V came to 5 bases and at J to 12 bases, leaving 15 bases not matched to a gene. Per the germline V gene, CDR1 is MDHEN and CDR2 is SYDVKM. The CDR3 loop is CASSPPGQASLGQFF. The CDR3 nucleotides are TGTGCCAGCAGTCCGCCGGGACAGGCGTCTCTGGGGCAGTTCTTC.

This clonotype has ten or more counts. The chain recombines TRBV7-8 with TRBJ2-1; D remains ambiguous. This CDR3 is built from 16 residues. CDR1 and CDR2 from the germline V gene are SGHVS and FQNEAQ. V dropped 2 bases and J dropped 2 bases, with 13 bases sitting between them. CDR3 residues: CASSLPRPSAYNEQFF. For the CDR3, the DNA is TGTGCCAGCAGCTTACCCCGGCCGAGCGCCTACAATGAGCAGTTCTTC.

The J gene is TRBJ2-7, the V gene TRBV20-1; 14 bases align to TRBD2. The CDR3 runs to 16 residues. The germline V gene encodes CDR1 DFQATT and CDR2 SNEGSKA (reference sequence). V lost 6 bases and J lost 3; bases outside the gene matches: 10. This CDR3 reads CSAAGLAGALGYEQYF. Written as DNA, the CDR3 is TGCAGTGCCGCGGGACTAGCGGGAGCTCTGGGCTACGAGCAGTACTTC.

This clonotype has a count of ten or more. The gene calls are TRBV27 and TRBJ1-1, with D tentatively TRBD1 (5 bases). Germline CDR1 reads MNHEY; CDR2 reads SMNVEV (reference sequence). This CDR3 spans 14 amino acids. Trimming removed 5 bases at V and 5 bases at J, with 15 bases between. In nucleotides, the CDR3 is TGTGCCAGCAGTCCCTATACAGGTGGGACTGAAGCTTTCTTT. This encodes CASSPYTGGTEAFF.

This clonotype was detected many times. The chain recombines TRBV6-6 with TRBJ2-7; TRBD1 aligns across 9 bases. J was trimmed by 3 bases and V by 0 bases; bases with no gene match: 6. The CDR3 is made up of 16 amino acids. Germline CDR1 reads MNHNY; CDR2 reads SVGAGI (reference sequence). The CDR3 reads CASSYSIVGQGYEQYF. CDR3 DNA sequence: TGTGCCAGCAGTTACTCGATCGTGGGACAGGGCTACGAGCAGTACTTC.

This clonotype has a count of ten or more. This chain links TRBV27 with TRBJ1-5, with a possible D match to TRBD1 (5 bases). Germline CDR1 MNHEY, CDR2 SMNVEV (reference sequence). The V and J ends lost 5 bases and 6 bases respectively, with 11 bases between them. CDR3 length equals 13 residues. The DNA of the CDR3 is TGTGCCAGCAGTAGAGCCGGGGGTCAGCCCCAGCATTTT. Translating gives CASSRAGGQPQHF.

This chain links TRBV7-3 with TRBJ1-6, with a weak D call TRBD1 (6 bases). V shed 2 bases and J shed 2 bases, with 16 bases lying between them. The germline CDR1 and CDR2 sequences are SGHTA and FQGTGA. This CDR3 region has 18 residues. The CDR3 region is CASSLDGAGATYNSPLHF. Here the CDR3 DNA reads TGTGCCAGCAGCTTAGATGGGGCAGGGGCCACCTATAATTCACCCCTCCACTTT.

This clonotype was seen more than once but under ten times. The chain combines TRBV5-1 with TRBJ2-5; D not resolved. The CDR3 has 14 amino acids. V dropped 0 bases and J dropped 2 bases, with 8 bases sitting between them. The germline gives CDR1 SGHRS, CDR2 YFSETQ. The chain's CDR3 is CASSLVPEQETQYF. CDR3 coding DNA: TGCGCCAGCAGCTTGGTGCCAGAACAAGAGACCCAGTACTTC.

V and J are TRBV6-1 and TRBJ1-6, with unresolved D. Germline V gives CDR1 MNHNS, CDR2 SASEGT. Deletions cut 5 bases from V and 5 bases from J, with 10 bases between. This CDR3 is 14 amino acids long. The CDR3 DNA is TGTGCCAGCAGTTGGGGAGCGGATAATTCACCCCTCCACTTT. Its translation is CASSWGADNSPLHF.

The sample holds a few counts of this clonotype. The V call is TRBV27, the J call TRBJ2-7; D possibly corresponds to TRBD2 (6 bases). This CDR3 contains 15 residues. Deletions cut 6 bases from V and 6 bases from J, with 21 bases between. CDR1 and CDR2 (germline): MNHEY, SMNVEV (reference sequence). CDR3 nucleotide sequence: TGTGCCAGCAGAATAGATGAGGGACTCGCCGGCGAGCAGTACTTC. It encodes CASRIDEGLAGEQYF.

The V and J genes are TRBV29-1 and TRBJ2-7, with 9 positions matching TRBD1. The V and J ends lost 1 base and 4 bases, in that order; junction bases with no gene match: 8. The CDR3 contains 15 residues. CDR1 is SQVTM, CDR2 ANQGSEA, per germline. The CDR3 sequence is CSVEGAGTGMYEQYF. The CDR3 coding sequence is TGCAGCGTTGAAGGGGCCGGGACAGGGATGTACGAGCAGTACTTC.

This clonotype has ten or more counts. This chain connects TRBV11-3 to TRBJ2-3; 8 bases match TRBD2. This CDR3 has 17 amino acids. V shed 1 base and J 2 bases; nucleotides not matched to a gene: 8. Per germline, CDR1 SGHNT and CDR2 YENEEA. The CDR3 loop is CASSLGSAGGLTDTQYF. The CDR3 coding sequence is TGTGCCAGCAGCTTAGGATCGGCGGGGGGCCTCACAGATACGCAGTATTTT.

The sample holds many counts of this clonotype. This chain links TRBV2 with TRBJ1-4; 9 bases fit TRBD1. V shed 3 bases, J shed 2 bases, and the junction held 4 bases outside the gene matches. Germline CDR1 reads SNHLY; CDR2 reads FYNNEI. The CDR3 loop spans 16 amino acids. The CDR3 here is CASSEGTGTTNEKLFF. The CDR3 region has the DNA TGTGCCAGCAGTGAGGGGACAGGGACCACTAATGAAAAACTGTTTTTT.

The chain combines TRBV6-1 with TRBJ1-6; D gene uncertain. The CDR3 sequence is 16 residues long. Trimming left V 6 bases short and J 2 bases short, with 14 bases between. CDR1 and CDR2 from the germline V gene are MNHNS and SASEGT. Written as DNA, the CDR3 is TGTGCCAGCAGCGGCGGCAGCGGCACCTATAATTCACCCCTCCACTTT. This translates into CASSGGSGTYNSPLHF.

This clonotype was seen repeatedly, ten times or more. V is TRBV12-3 or TRBV12-4 and J is TRBJ2-5; tentative D call: TRBD2 (5 bases). CDR3 length: 16 residues. Trimming cost V 5 bases and J 2 bases, with 18 bases left between them. Here the CDR3 reads CASSPKVGSRQETQYF. CDR3 bases: TGTGCCAGCAGTCCAAAGGTGGGGAGTAGGCAAGAGACCCAGTACTTC.

This clonotype has ten or more counts. The rearrangement joins TRBV12-3 or TRBV12-4 to TRBJ1-2, with TRBD1 identical over 9 bases. Trimming at V came to 6 bases and at J to 3 bases, leaving 8 bases not matched to a gene. This CDR3 is built from 15 residues. For the CDR3, the DNA is TGTGCCAGCAGCCCGGACAGGGGAAAGGACTATGGCTACACCTTC. Protein product: CASSPDRGKDYGYTF.

This clonotype was found many times. The genes are TRBV5-5 and TRBJ2-7; 7 positions agree with TRBD1. This CDR3 has 15 residues. The V gene end was trimmed by 4 bases and the J gene end by 2 bases; junction bases not matched to a gene: 9. Germline values: CDR1 SGHKS, CDR2 YYEKEE (reference sequence). CDR3 DNA sequence: TGTGCCAGCAGCCCCGCCAGGACAGGCCCCTACGAGCAGTACTTC. Protein product: CASSPARTGPYEQYF.

This clonotype has ten or more counts. The genes are TRBV12-3 or TRBV12-4 and TRBJ1-2; 7 positions match TRBD1. V lost 7 bases and J lost 3; bases outside the gene matches: 14. The CDR3 extends over 16 amino acids. CDR3 in DNA: TGTGCCAGCACTGACACCTACAGGGGAGCGGACTATGGCTACACCTTC. Protein product: CASTDTYRGADYGYTF.

This clonotype was counted between two and nine times. The chain recombines TRBV20-1 with TRBJ1-5, with D perhaps matching TRBD1 (5 bases). V lost 6 bases to trimming and J lost 4 bases, with 16 bases between them. This CDR3 is built from 14 residues. Germline CDR1 is DFQATT and CDR2 is SNEGSKA (reference sequence). The chain's CDR3 is CSAGTGRFNQPQHF. The CDR3 coding sequence is TGCAGTGCCGGAACAGGACGGTTTAATCAGCCCCAGCATTTT.

This clonotype has at least ten counts. The rearrangement links TRBV7-6 to TRBJ2-7; 8 nucleotides line up with TRBD1. V shed 5 bases and J 5 bases; nucleotides not matched to a gene: 14. Germline V gives CDR1 SGHVS, CDR2 FNYEAQ. The CDR3 runs to 16 residues. The chain's CDR3 is CASSPSRTGSPHEQYF. The DNA for the CDR3 is TGTGCCAGCAGCCCATCACGGACAGGGTCTCCGCACGAGCAGTACTTC.

V is TRBV19 and J is TRBJ1-6; no firm D call. The CDR3 spans 14 residues. Trimming left V 5 bases short and J 9 bases short, with 14 bases between. The V gene's germline CDR1 is LNHDA and CDR2 SQIVND (reference sequence). CDR3 in DNA: TGTGCCAGTAGTTTTTCAGCCGACCCTTCACCCCTCCACTTT. It encodes CASSFSADPSPLHF.